These T cell receptor beta chains were read from a single sample in a study of blood T cell repertoires in COVID-19. Profiled with immunoSEQ multiplex PCR; TCRdb holds only in-frame clones, not every one. Here the sample spans approximately 300,000 clones, roughly 85% being singletons. The sample taken for sequencing was PBMCs or T cells enriched from blood (not recorded which). Source of these receptors: a woman aged 30 to 39 who had recovered from COVID-19. Both conserved end residues are part of each CDR3. D genes are given only for firm matches. Not all rows give a size; the values are once, few, many and, for expanded clones, a class.

j_gene: TRBJ1-5; abundance: -; d_gene: -; v_gene: TRBV3-1/TRBV3-2; CDR3aa: CASSQGLYSNQPQHF; CDR3nt: TGTGCCAGCAGCCAGGGACTTTATAGCAATCAGCCCCAGCATTTT
j_gene: TRBJ2-7; abundance: -; d_gene: -; v_gene: TRBV5-1; CDR3aa: CASSLEDSDAYEQYF; CDR3nt: TGCGCCAGCAGCTTGGAGGACAGCGACGCCTACGAGCAGTACTTC
j_gene: TRBJ1-2; abundance: -; d_gene: TRBD1; v_gene: TRBV7-8; CDR3aa: CASSGRGVGYTF; CDR3nt: TGTGCCAGCAGCGGCAGGGGGGTAGGCTACACCTTC
j_gene: TRBJ1-3; abundance: -; d_gene: TRBD1; v_gene: TRBV5-1; CDR3aa: CASSPRTGASGNTIYF; CDR3nt: TGCGCCAGCAGCCCTCGGACAGGGGCCTCCGGCAACACCATATATTTT
j_gene: TRBJ1-1; abundance: once; d_gene: -; v_gene: TRBV30; CDR3aa: CAWSMKPNTEAFF; CDR3nt: TGTGCCTGGAGTATGAAGCCAAACACTGAAGCTTTCTTT
j_gene: TRBJ1-2; abundance: -; d_gene: TRBD1; v_gene: TRBV5-6; CDR3aa: CASSLRQGDGYTF; CDR3nt: TGTGCCAGCAGCCTCCGACAGGGGGATGGCTACACCTTC
j_gene: TRBJ2-1; abundance: -; d_gene: TRBD1; v_gene: TRBV6-5; CDR3aa: CASSYLTGLPSNEQFF; CDR3nt: TGTGCCAGCAGTTACTTGACAGGGCTCCCCTCCAATGAGCAGTTCTTC
j_gene: TRBJ1-3; abundance: -; d_gene: -; v_gene: TRBV28; CDR3aa: CASTPAGRSGNTIYF; CDR3nt: TGTGCCAGCACCCCGGCTGGGAGGTCGGGAAACACCATATATTTT
j_gene: TRBJ1-4; abundance: -; d_gene: -; v_gene: TRBV5-4; CDR3aa: CASSLGASGEKLFF; CDR3nt: TGTGCCAGCAGCTTAGGGGCATCGGGTGAAAAACTGTTTTTT
j_gene: TRBJ2-5; abundance: -; d_gene: TRBD2; v_gene: TRBV28; CDR3aa: CASSGLAGTLGETQYF; CDR3nt: TGTGCCAGCAGTGGACTAGCGGGGACCCTCGGGGAGACCCAGTACTTC
j_gene: TRBJ1-1; abundance: -; d_gene: -; v_gene: TRBV7-6; CDR3aa: CASSLGLREVNTEAFF; CDR3nt: TGTGCCAGCAGCTTGGGTCTCAGGGAGGTAAACACTGAAGCTTTCTTT
j_gene: TRBJ2-1; abundance: few; d_gene: TRBD2; v_gene: TRBV27; CDR3aa: CASSLSTSGVGEQFF; CDR3nt: TGTGCCAGCAGTTTATCGACTAGCGGGGTGGGCGAGCAGTTCTTC
j_gene: TRBJ1-3; abundance: -; d_gene: -; v_gene: TRBV9; CDR3aa: CASSVDPGSIGNTIYF; CDR3nt: TGTGCCAGCAGCGTAGACCCCGGTTCAATTGGAAACACCATATATTTT
j_gene: TRBJ1-3; abundance: -; d_gene: -; v_gene: TRBV28; CDR3aa: CASSGGSGNTIYF; CDR3nt: TGTGCCAGCAGTGGAGGGTCTGGAAACACCATATATTTT
j_gene: TRBJ1-3; abundance: -; d_gene: -; v_gene: TRBV29-1; CDR3aa: CSVESGKVGNTIYF; CDR3nt: TGCAGCGTTGAATCCGGGAAGGTTGGAAACACCATATATTTT
j_gene: TRBJ1-1; abundance: few; d_gene: -; v_gene: TRBV11-2; CDR3aa: CASSLDQGWHTEAFF; CDR3nt: TGTGCCAGCAGCTTAGATCAGGGTTGGCACACTGAAGCTTTCTTT
j_gene: TRBJ2-7; abundance: -; d_gene: TRBD2; v_gene: TRBV7-9; CDR3aa: CASSPEGLAGDYEQYF; CDR3nt: TGTGCCAGCAGCCCGGAAGGACTAGCGGGAGACTACGAGCAGTACTTC
j_gene: TRBJ2-7; abundance: -; d_gene: -; v_gene: TRBV19; CDR3aa: CASSIIGSYEQYF; CDR3nt: TGTGCCAGTAGTATTATCGGCTCCTACGAGCAGTACTTC
j_gene: TRBJ1-5; abundance: once; d_gene: -; v_gene: TRBV7-2; CDR3aa: CASTLYGGSNQPQHF; CDR3nt: TGTGCCAGCACCCTTTACGGGGGGAGCAATCAGCCCCAGCATTTT
j_gene: TRBJ1-1; abundance: -; d_gene: TRBD1; v_gene: TRBV19; CDR3aa: CASRRQGEWTEAFF; CDR3nt: TGTGCCAGTAGAAGGCAGGGGGAATGGACTGAAGCTTTCTTT
j_gene: TRBJ2-7; abundance: -; d_gene: TRBD1; v_gene: TRBV7-9; CDR3aa: CASSSGDRVRYF; CDR3nt: TGTGCCAGCAGCTCGGGGGACAGGGTCCGGTACTTC
j_gene: TRBJ1-3; abundance: -; d_gene: -; v_gene: TRBV29-1; CDR3aa: CSVEDEGSTIYF; CDR3nt: TGCAGCGTTGAAGATGAGGGCTCCACCATATATTTT
j_gene: TRBJ1-2; abundance: -; d_gene: TRBD1; v_gene: TRBV13; CDR3aa: CASSHRGGDGYTF; CDR3nt: TGTGCCAGCAGTCACAGGGGAGGCGATGGCTACACCTTC
j_gene: TRBJ2-3; abundance: -; d_gene: -; v_gene: TRBV4-1; CDR3aa: CASSRRENTDTQYF; CDR3nt: TGCGCCAGCAGTCGACGGGAGAACACAGATACGCAGTATTTT
j_gene: TRBJ2-4; abundance: once; d_gene: -; v_gene: TRBV18; CDR3aa: CASSPAGRNIQYF; CDR3nt: TGTGCCAGCTCACCAGCGGGGAGGAACATTCAGTACTTC
j_gene: TRBJ2-7; abundance: -; d_gene: -; v_gene: TRBV6-5; CDR3aa: CASSPRWATEQYF; CDR3nt: TGTGCCAGCAGCCCCCGTTGGGCTACCGAGCAGTACTTC
j_gene: TRBJ1-2; abundance: -; d_gene: TRBD1; v_gene: TRBV14; CDR3aa: CASSRQGYGYTF; CDR3nt: TGTGCCAGCAGCCGACAGGGGTATGGCTACACCTTC
j_gene: TRBJ2-6; abundance: -; d_gene: -; v_gene: TRBV5-1; CDR3aa: CASSLTQGSGANVLTF; CDR3nt: TGCGCCAGCAGCTTGACGCAGGGTAGTGGGGCCAACGTCCTGACTTTC
j_gene: TRBJ1-2; abundance: -; d_gene: TRBD1; v_gene: TRBV9; CDR3aa: CASSVGAGGRNYGYTF; CDR3nt: TGTGCCAGCAGCGTAGGGGCAGGGGGCAGGAACTATGGCTACACCTTC
j_gene: TRBJ1-6; abundance: -; d_gene: -; v_gene: TRBV5-4; CDR3aa: CASKDSVNSPLHF; CDR3nt: TGTGCCAGCAAGGACAGTGTAAATTCACCCCTCCACTTT
j_gene: TRBJ1-4; abundance: -; d_gene: TRBD1; v_gene: TRBV7-6; CDR3aa: CASSLPGGFEKLFF; CDR3nt: TGTGCCAGCAGCCTGCCAGGGGGGTTTGAAAAACTGTTTTTT
j_gene: TRBJ1-5; abundance: -; d_gene: -; v_gene: TRBV7-2; CDR3aa: CASSLDSQPQHF; CDR3nt: TGTGCCAGCAGCTTAGACAGTCAGCCCCAGCATTTT
j_gene: TRBJ2-3; abundance: -; d_gene: -; v_gene: TRBV13; CDR3aa: CASSPRQSTDTQYF; CDR3nt: TGTGCCAGCAGCCCCAGACAGAGCACAGATACGCAGTATTTT
j_gene: TRBJ2-2; abundance: -; d_gene: -; v_gene: TRBV28; CDR3aa: CASSFVRTGELFF; CDR3nt: TGTGCCAGCAGTTTCGTGAGAACCGGGGAGCTGTTTTTT
j_gene: TRBJ2-5; abundance: -; d_gene: -; v_gene: TRBV19; CDR3aa: CSTSGYGRQETQYF; CDR3nt: TGTTCAACGTCGGGATATGGTAGACAAGAGACCCAGTACTTC
j_gene: TRBJ1-2; abundance: -; d_gene: TRBD1; v_gene: TRBV10-3; CDR3aa: CAISPDRDYGYTF; CDR3nt: TGTGCCATCAGTCCCGACAGGGACTATGGCTACACCTTC
j_gene: TRBJ1-1; abundance: -; d_gene: -; v_gene: TRBV5-4; CDR3aa: CASSPGMNTEAFF; CDR3nt: TGTGCCAGCAGCCCAGGCATGAACACTGAAGCTTTCTTT
j_gene: TRBJ2-1; abundance: -; d_gene: TRBD2; v_gene: TRBV6-5; CDR3aa: CASSLGTTPPDEQFF; CDR3nt: TGTGCCAGCAGTCTTGGGACTACCCCCCCGGATGAGCAGTTCTTC
j_gene: TRBJ2-2; abundance: -; d_gene: -; v_gene: TRBV10-2; CDR3aa: CAIRPPDTLNTGELFF; CDR3nt: TGCGCCATTAGGCCCCCGGACACCTTGAACACCGGGGAGCTGTTTTTT
j_gene: TRBJ2-2; abundance: -; d_gene: -; v_gene: TRBV28; CDR3aa: CASSLIRVTNTGELFF; CDR3nt: TGTGCCAGCAGTTTGATTCGGGTCACGAACACCGGGGAGCTGTTTTTT
j_gene: TRBJ1-5; abundance: -; d_gene: TRBD1; v_gene: TRBV5-6; CDR3aa: CASSLGQGPNQPQHF; CDR3nt: TGTGCCAGCAGCCTAGGACAGGGTCCGAATCAGCCCCAGCATTTT
j_gene: TRBJ2-7; abundance: -; d_gene: TRBD1; v_gene: TRBV3-1/TRBV3-2; CDR3aa: CASSQRDRVHF; CDR3nt: TGTGCCAGCAGCCAACGGGACAGGGTACACTTC
j_gene: TRBJ2-7; abundance: -; d_gene: TRBD1; v_gene: TRBV28; CDR3aa: CASSPWTGRGYEQYF; CDR3nt: TGTGCCAGCAGTCCGTGGACAGGGCGAGGATACGAGCAGTACTTC
j_gene: TRBJ2-1; abundance: -; d_gene: -; v_gene: TRBV30; CDR3aa: CAWSPRSNEQFF; CDR3nt: TGTGCCTGGAGTCCCCGCAGCAATGAGCAGTTCTTC
j_gene: TRBJ2-1; abundance: -; d_gene: -; v_gene: TRBV18; CDR3aa: CASSPLARAETPYHEQFF; CDR3nt: TGTGCCAGCTCACCACTCGCCAGGGCCGAGACTCCGTACCATGAGCAGTTCTTC
j_gene: TRBJ2-5; abundance: -; d_gene: -; v_gene: TRBV4-1; CDR3aa: CASSQDPTAAETQYF; CDR3nt: TGCGCCAGCAGCCAAGATCCGACCGCAGCGGAGACCCAGTACTTC
j_gene: TRBJ1-4; abundance: -; d_gene: -; v_gene: TRBV5-1; CDR3aa: CASSLEGGEKLFF; CDR3nt: TGCGCCAGCAGCTTGGAGGGCGGGGAAAAACTGTTTTTT
j_gene: TRBJ1-5; abundance: -; d_gene: -; v_gene: TRBV21-1; CDR3aa: CASSYNQPQHF; CDR3nt: TGTGCCAGCAGTTATAATCAGCCCCAGCATTTT
j_gene: TRBJ1-1; abundance: -; d_gene: -; v_gene: TRBV5-1; CDR3aa: CASSLPTGSTEAFF; CDR3nt: TGCGCCAGCAGCTTACCTACAGGGAGCACTGAAGCTTTCTTT
j_gene: TRBJ1-2; abundance: few; d_gene: -; v_gene: TRBV18; CDR3aa: CASSPDYNYGYTF; CDR3nt: TGTGCCAGCTCACCTGACTATAACTATGGCTACACCTTC